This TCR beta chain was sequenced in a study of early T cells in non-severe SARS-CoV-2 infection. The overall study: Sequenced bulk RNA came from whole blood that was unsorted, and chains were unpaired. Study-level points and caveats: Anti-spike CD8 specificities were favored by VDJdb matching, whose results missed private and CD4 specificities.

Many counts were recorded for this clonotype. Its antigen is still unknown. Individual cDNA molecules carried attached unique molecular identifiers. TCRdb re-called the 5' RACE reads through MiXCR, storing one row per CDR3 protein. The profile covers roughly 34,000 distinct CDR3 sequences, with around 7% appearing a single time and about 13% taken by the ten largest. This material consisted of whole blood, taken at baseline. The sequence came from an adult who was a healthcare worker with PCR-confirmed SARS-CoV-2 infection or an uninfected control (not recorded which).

The chain's CDR3 is CASSPGQPSGYGYTF. The CDR3 bases are TGCGCCAGCAGCCCGGGACAGCCCTCGGGCTATGGCTACACCTTC. The chain combines TRBV5-1 with TRBJ1-2, with 7 bases aligning to TRBD1. The CDR3 length is 15 residues. Germline V gene lookup returns CDR1 SGHRS and CDR2 YFSETQ. J was trimmed by 4 bases and V by 4 bases; bases with no gene match: 10.